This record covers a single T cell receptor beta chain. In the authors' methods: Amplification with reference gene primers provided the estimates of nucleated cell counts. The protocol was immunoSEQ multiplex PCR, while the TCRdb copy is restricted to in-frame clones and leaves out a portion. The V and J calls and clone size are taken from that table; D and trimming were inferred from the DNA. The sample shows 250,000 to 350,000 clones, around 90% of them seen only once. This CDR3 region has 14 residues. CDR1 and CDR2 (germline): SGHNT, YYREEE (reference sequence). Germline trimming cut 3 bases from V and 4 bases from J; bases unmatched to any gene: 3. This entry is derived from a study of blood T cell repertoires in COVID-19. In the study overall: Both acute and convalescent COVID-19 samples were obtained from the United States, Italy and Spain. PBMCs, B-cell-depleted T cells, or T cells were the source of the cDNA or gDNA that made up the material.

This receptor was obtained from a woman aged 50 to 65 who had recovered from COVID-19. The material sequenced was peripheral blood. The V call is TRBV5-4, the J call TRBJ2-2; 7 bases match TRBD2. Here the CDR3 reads CASSYWEGTGELFF. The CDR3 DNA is TGTGCCAGCAGCTATTGGGAGGGCACCGGGGAGCTGTTTTTT.